This T cell receptor beta chain was obtained from a study of regulatory T cells in long-lasting Graves disease. The wider study: Graves' patients diagnosed newly had used antithyroid drugs under 3 months.

CDR3 regions were amplified by Arm-PCR using iRepertoire HTBI primers to build TCR beta libraries. Authors' data handling: Across samples, roughly 64 TRBV and about 15 TRBJ segments were found. MiXCR was run by TCRdb on the multiplex PCR reads, yielding one entry per CDR3 protein. These V and J calls are TCRdb output, not the study's own analysis. The sample includes almost 450,000 distinct CDR3 sequences, about 17% seen only once; the top ten take about 10%. Germline values: CDR1 MGHDK, CDR2 SYGVNS. J gave up 0 bases and V 4 bases, and 3 bases lay outside the gene matches. This CDR3 region has 15 residues. Regarding time point: newly diagnosed GD, antithyroid drugs for less than 3 months. Isolated PBMC RNA provided the starting material for the TCR library. The patients were drawn from one endocrinology department in Xi'an, China. This same sample was also taken into another study, of T cells in Graves' hyperthyroidism and ophthalmopathy. Per that paper: The HTBI set primed first-round TCR CDR3 RT-PCR.

The chain couples TRBV25-1 to TRBJ1-5; 7 bases are a match to TRBD1. This TCR was sampled from a woman younger than 45 with Graves disease. The sequencing here drew on peripheral blood mononuclear cells (PBMCs), taken at new diagnosis, from a patient treated with antithyroid drugs. CDR3 nucleotides: TGTGCCAGCAGTGCGACAGGGAATAGCAATCAGCCCCAGCATTTT. It yields the protein CASSATGNSNQPQHF.